This TCR beta chain was sequenced for a study of blood T cell repertoires in COVID-19. On the study more broadly: COVID-19 samples from acute and convalescent phases originated in the United States, Italy and Spain. PBMCs, B-cell-depleted T cells, or T cells were the source of the cDNA or gDNA that made up the material.

V lost 5 bases, J lost 4 bases, and 9 bases stayed unmatched. This CDR3 has 16 amino acids. Germline CDR1 and CDR2: MNHEY and SMNVEV (reference sequence). As handled by the study authors: It was from reference gene primer amplification that nucleated cell counts were estimated. Only in-frame clones appear in the TCRdb table, and some are missing; sequencing was by immunoSEQ multiplex PCR. V, J and clone size derive from that table, while D and trimming were established from the DNA sequence. The sample lists tens of thousands of clones; around 85% were seen once. The receptor was derived from a human donor in a cohort sampled during active COVID-19. Source material: peripheral blood. The chain employs TRBV27 and TRBJ2-3; TRBD1 agrees at 10 bases. This CDR3 reads CASSLYGTGVPDTQYF. In nucleotides, the CDR3 is TGTGCCAGCAGTCTCTACGGGACAGGGGTGCCAGATACGCAGTATTTT.